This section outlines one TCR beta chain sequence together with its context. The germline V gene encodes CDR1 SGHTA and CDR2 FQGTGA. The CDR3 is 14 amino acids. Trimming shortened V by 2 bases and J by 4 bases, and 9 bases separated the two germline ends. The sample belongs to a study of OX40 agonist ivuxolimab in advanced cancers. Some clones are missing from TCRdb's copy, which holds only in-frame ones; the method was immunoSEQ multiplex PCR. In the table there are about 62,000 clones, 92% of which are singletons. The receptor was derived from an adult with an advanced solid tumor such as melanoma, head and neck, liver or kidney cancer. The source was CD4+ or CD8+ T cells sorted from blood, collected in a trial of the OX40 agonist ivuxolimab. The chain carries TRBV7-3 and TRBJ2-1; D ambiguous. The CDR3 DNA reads TGTGCCAGCAGCTTAGGCGGCCCGTACAATGAGCAGTTCTTC. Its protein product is CASSLGGPYNEQFF. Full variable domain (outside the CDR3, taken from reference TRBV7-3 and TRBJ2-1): GAGVSQTPSNKVTEKGKYVELRCDPISGHTALYWYRQSLGQGPEFLIYFQGTGAADDSGLPNDRFFAVRPEGSVSTLKIQRTERGDSAVYLCASSLGGPYNEQFFGPGTRLTVL.